Below are 20 T cell receptor beta chains sequenced from a single sample in a study of blood T cell repertoires in COVID-19. Data came from immunoSEQ multiplex PCR; TCRdb stores just in-frame clones and leaves some out. The sample lists about 210,000 clones; 87% were seen once. The material sequenced was PBMCs or T cells enriched from blood (not recorded which). Source of these receptors: a man between 25 and 39 years old in a cohort exposed to, infected with or recovered from COVID-19 (not recorded which).

This clone was counted a few times. The chain carries TRBV14 and TRBJ1-1, with D hard to call. This CDR3 is 16 amino acids long. Germline assignment: CDR1 SGHDN and CDR2 FVKESK. Trimming stripped 0 bases from V and 1 base from J, with 12 bases between. CDR3 DNA sequence: TGTGCCAGCAGCCAAGATGGGCGGGGTACGAACACTGAAGCTTTCTTT. Protein: CASSQDGRGTNTEAFF.

This sequence joins TRBV9 and TRBJ1-2; D is undetermined. Trimming removed 3 bases at V and 6 bases at J, with 9 bases between. The V gene's germline CDR1 is SGDLS and CDR2 YYNGEE. The CDR3 is 12 residues long. CDR3 bases: TGTGCCAGCAGCGCGCGGGCAGATGGCTACACCTTC. This gives the protein CASSARADGYTF.

This rearrangement joins TRBV5-1 to TRBJ2-1, with D possibly matching TRBD1 (6 bases). The CDR3 runs 14 residues. Germline CDR1 SGHRS, CDR2 YFSETQ. V gave up 2 bases and J gave up 3 bases, with 9 bases separating them. In nucleotides, the CDR3 is TGCGCCAGCAGCTTTAGGACAGACTACAATGAGCAGTTCTTC. It encodes CASSFRTDYNEQFF.

The chain recombines TRBV9 with TRBJ2-5, with TRBD2 matching 9 bases. The CDR3 covers 15 residues. CDR1 SGDLS and CDR2 YYNGEE come from the germline V gene. V gave up 0 bases and J gave up 3 bases; unmatched junction bases: 3. The CDR3 bases are TGTGCCAGCAGCGTAGAAGGCGGGAGGGAAGAGACCCAGTACTTC. Its translation: CASSVEGGREETQYF.

This chain joins TRBV2 and TRBJ2-5; D perhaps matches TRBD2 (5 bases). With 7 bases removed from V and 5 bases from J, the gap between germline ends came to 11 bases. Looked up from germline, CDR1 is SNHLY and CDR2 is FYNNEI. This CDR3 is 12 amino acids long. The CDR3 bases are TGTGCCAGCACTCAACTAGAGGAGACCCAGTACTTC. It specifies CASTQLEETQYF.

The chain uses TRBV5-1 and TRBJ2-3; 13 bases map to TRBD2. Germline CDR1 is SGHRS and CDR2 is YFSETQ. This CDR3 comprises 16 residues. V lost 2 bases and J lost 4; bases outside the gene matches: 4. Here the CDR3 DNA reads TGCGCCAGCAGCTTAGCCGGACTAGCGGGAGCAGATACGCAGTATTTT. This codes for CASSLAGLAGADTQYF. The full variable domain, in which reference TRBV5-1 and TRBJ2-3 provide the parts outside the CDR3, is KAGVTQTPRYLIKTRGQQVTLSCSPISGHRSVSWYQQTPGQGLQFLFEYFSETQRNKGNFPGRFSGRQFSNSRSEMNVSTLELGDSALYLCASSLAGLAGADTQYFGPGTRLTVL.

The chain links TRBV9 to TRBJ2-1; 10 bases line up with TRBD2. The CDR3 contains 15 residues. Germline V lookup: CDR1 SGDLS, CDR2 YYNGEE. Trimming took 4 bases from V and 3 from J; bases not matched to a gene: 4. CDR3 nucleotide sequence: TGTGCCAGCAGCCCTAGCGGGGGCGACTACAATGAGCAGTTCTTC. Translated: CASSPSGGDYNEQFF.

This clone is a singleton in its sample. The rearrangement uses TRBV28 and TRBJ2-2; 8 nucleotides align to TRBD1. CDR3 length equals 17 residues. V shed 0 bases and J 0 bases; nucleotides not matched to a gene: 3. Germline V gives CDR1 MDHEN, CDR2 SYDVKM. CDR3 DNA: TGTGCCAGCAGTTTATGGTCAGGGGGCGCGAACACCGGGGAGCTGTTTTTT. Residues: CASSLWSGGANTGELFF.

This rearrangement joins TRBV19 to TRBJ2-1, with 8 bases matching TRBD1. CDR1 and CDR2 (germline): LNHDA, SQIVND (reference sequence). Losses at the gene ends were 5 bases for V and 7 bases for J; bases not matched to a gene: 10. The CDR3 extends over 15 amino acids. The CDR3: CASSLRDRSRNEQFF. The CDR3 bases are TGTGCCAGTAGTCTCCGGGACAGGTCGCGGAATGAGCAGTTCTTC.

CDR3 nucleotide sequence: TGCGCCAGCAGCTTCCTCGGGACTAGCGGGAGGGCGGCGGGGGAGACCCAGTACTTC. This encodes CASSFLGTSGRAAGETQYF. The rearrangement links TRBV5-1 to TRBJ2-5, with 16 positions matching TRBD2. Trimming took 2 bases from V and 5 from J; bases not matched to a gene: 12. The CDR3 contains 19 residues. Germline V gene data show CDR1 as SGHRS and CDR2 as YFSETQ.

Only one count was recorded for this clone. V gene TRBV19 combines with J gene TRBJ1-1; D possibly corresponds to TRBD1 (5 bases). The V end lost 5 bases, the J end lost 1 base, and 11 bases lay between the germline ends. Germline V gene sequence: CDR1 LNHDA, CDR2 SQIVND (reference sequence). The CDR3 length is 14 residues. CDR3 DNA: TGTGCCAGTAGTGTAAGACAGCCGAACACTGAAGCTTTCTTT. This translates into CASSVRQPNTEAFF.

This chain uses TRBV28 with TRBJ2-3; tentatively, D is TRBD2 (5 bases). CDR1 MDHEN and CDR2 SYDVKM come from the germline V gene. V was trimmed by 6 bases and J by 2 bases, leaving 12 bases between them. The CDR3 contains 14 residues. Here the CDR3 DNA reads TGTGCCAGCAGCCTATCGGGAACCACAGATACGCAGTATTTT. This translates into CASSLSGTTDTQYF.

The chain has TRBV23-1 and TRBJ1-5, with TRBD1 matching 8 bases. TRBV23-1 is an open reading frame, and its role is uncertain. Trimming cost V 2 bases and J 2 bases; bases outside gene matches: 14. This CDR3 comprises 19 residues. DNA of the CDR3: TGCGCCAGCAGTCAACGGGAAGGTGGGGCGACAGGGGGCAATCAGCCCCAGCATTTT. Amino acid sequence: CASSQREGGATGGNQPQHF.

CDR3 protein: CASSLTGLAGVETQYF. The CDR3, as DNA: TGTGCCAGCAGCTTAACGGGGCTAGCGGGAGTGGAGACCCAGTACTTC. This sequence joins TRBV7-3 and TRBJ2-5, with 10 bases lining up with TRBD2. The CDR3 consists of 16 residues. Trimming at V came to 0 bases and at J to 5 bases, leaving 6 bases not matched to a gene. CDR1 and CDR2 from the germline V gene are SGHTA and FQGTGA.

This clone was seen repeatedly, ten times or more. The junction does not match germline at one end; this may be a read error. V usage is TRBV28 and J usage is TRBJ2-2, with TRBD2 matching 8 bases. Germline V gene data show CDR1 as MDHEN and CDR2 as SYDVKM. The CDR3 has 13 amino acids. Written as DNA, the CDR3 is TGTGCCGGCAGCGGGAGCCCCAGCCGGGAGCTGTTTTTT. Translated: CAGSGSPSRELFF. Supplemented by reference TRBV28 and TRBJ2-2, the full variable domain reads DVKVTQSSRYLVKRTGEKVFLECVQDMDHENMFWYRQDPGLGLRLIYFSYDVKMKEKGDIPEGYSVSREKKERFSLILESASTNQTSMYLCAGSGSPSRELFFGEGSRLTVL.

V is TRBV28 and J is TRBJ1-2; D is unresolved. CDR1 MDHEN and CDR2 SYDVKM come from the germline V gene. This CDR3 is 11 amino acids long. Trimming left V 6 bases short and J 3 bases short, with 5 bases between. CDR3 coding DNA: TGTGCCAGCAGCCACTACTATGGCTACACCTTC. Amino acid sequence: CASSHYYGYTF.

CDR3 DNA: TGTGCCAGCACGGGACTAGCGGCTTCAGGAGAGCAGTTCTTC. Translating it yields CASTGLAASGEQFF. V gene TRBV2 combines with J gene TRBJ2-1; 11 bases fit TRBD2. Germline V lookup: CDR1 SNHLY, CDR2 FYNNEI. The CDR3 runs 14 residues. V shed 7 bases and J 10 bases; nucleotides not matched to a gene: 9.

V usage is TRBV19 and J usage is TRBJ2-2, with 8 nucleotides matching TRBD1. The CDR3 runs 15 residues. Germline V lookup: CDR1 LNHDA, CDR2 SQIVND (reference sequence). The ends lost 7 bases at V and 3 bases at J; junction bases unmatched: 7. The CDR3 nucleotides are TGTGCCAGTACCCCAGACAGGGGATACACCGGGGAGCTGTTTTTT. Protein sequence: CASTPDRGYTGELFF. Full variable domain (remainder filled in from reference TRBV19 and TRBJ2-2): DGGITQSPKYLFRKEGQNVTLSCEQNLNHDAMYWYRQDPGQGLRLIYYSQIVNDFQKGDIAEGYSVSREKKESFPLTVTSAQKNPTAFYLCASTPDRGYTGELFFGEGSRLTVL.

The V gene is TRBV7-9, the J gene TRBJ1-1; possible D gene TRBD1, 6 bases. The CDR3 contains 13 residues. Germline CDR1 SEHNR, CDR2 FQNEAQ (reference sequence). The ends were cut back, 7 bases at V and 5 bases at J, with 14 bases in the middle. The CDR3 DNA is TGTGCCAGCAAACCAGGGGCTGGGACTGAAGCTTTCTTT. This encodes CASKPGAGTEAFF.

This clone was detected once. V usage is TRBV5-4 and J usage is TRBJ2-5; D is possibly TRBD1 (6 bases). Trimming stripped 2 bases from V and 7 bases from J, with 12 bases between. This CDR3 comprises 13 residues. Germline V gives CDR1 SGHNT, CDR2 YYREEE (reference sequence). The CDR3 coding sequence is TGTGCCAGCAGCTTACAGGGTGGGGGGACCCAGTACTTC. It specifies CASSLQGGGTQYF.